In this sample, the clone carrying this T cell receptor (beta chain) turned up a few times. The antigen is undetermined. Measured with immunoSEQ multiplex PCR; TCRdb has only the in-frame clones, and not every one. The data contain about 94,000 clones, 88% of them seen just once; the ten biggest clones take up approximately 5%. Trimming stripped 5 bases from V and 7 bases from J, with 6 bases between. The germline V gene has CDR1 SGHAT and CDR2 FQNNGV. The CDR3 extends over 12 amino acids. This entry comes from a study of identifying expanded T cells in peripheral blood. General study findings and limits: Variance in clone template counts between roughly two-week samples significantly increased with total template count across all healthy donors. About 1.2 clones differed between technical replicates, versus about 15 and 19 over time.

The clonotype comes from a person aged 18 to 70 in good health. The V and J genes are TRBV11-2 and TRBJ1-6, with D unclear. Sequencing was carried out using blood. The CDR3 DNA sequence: TGTGCCAGCAGCCGAGAGAATTCACCCCTCCACTTT. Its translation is CASSRENSPLHF. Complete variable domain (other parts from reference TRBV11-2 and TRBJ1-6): EAGVAQSPRYKIIEKRQSVAFWCNPISGHATLYWYQQILGQGPKLLIQFQNNGVVDDSQLPKDRFSAERLKGVDSTLKIQPAKLEDSAVYLCASSRENSPLHFGNGTRLTVT.